What follows is one T cell receptor beta chain and its context. Antigen: not known. With a much larger clone just one base away, this may be a read error. This entry comes from a study of T cells in Graves' hyperthyroidism and ophthalmopathy. Study-level results: The model predicted ophthalmopathy a median around 6.5 months before onset.

Amplified TCR beta CDR3 regions derived from RNA transcripts. First-round RT-PCR with HTBI primers amplified the TCR CDR3 region. TCRdb analysed the multiplex PCR reads with MiXCR anew, one entry per CDR3 protein. The top ten hold almost 6% of the sample, which has some 600,000 distinct CDR3 sequences, about 15% seen once. With V trimmed by 0 bases and J by 3 bases, 10 bases remained unmatched. CDR1 and CDR2 (germline): SGDLS, YYNGEE. The CDR3 is made up of 17 amino acids. This chain links TRBV9 with TRBJ2-3, with 7 bases that match TRBD2. Sequencing input: blood. This sequence was found in a woman younger than 45 with Graves' hyperthyroidism that later progressed to Graves' ophthalmopathy. The CDR3 DNA reads as TGTGCCAGCAGCGTAGGGTCAGTGGGAGGGAGGACAGATACGCAGTATTTT. This codes for CASSVGSVGGRTDTQYF.